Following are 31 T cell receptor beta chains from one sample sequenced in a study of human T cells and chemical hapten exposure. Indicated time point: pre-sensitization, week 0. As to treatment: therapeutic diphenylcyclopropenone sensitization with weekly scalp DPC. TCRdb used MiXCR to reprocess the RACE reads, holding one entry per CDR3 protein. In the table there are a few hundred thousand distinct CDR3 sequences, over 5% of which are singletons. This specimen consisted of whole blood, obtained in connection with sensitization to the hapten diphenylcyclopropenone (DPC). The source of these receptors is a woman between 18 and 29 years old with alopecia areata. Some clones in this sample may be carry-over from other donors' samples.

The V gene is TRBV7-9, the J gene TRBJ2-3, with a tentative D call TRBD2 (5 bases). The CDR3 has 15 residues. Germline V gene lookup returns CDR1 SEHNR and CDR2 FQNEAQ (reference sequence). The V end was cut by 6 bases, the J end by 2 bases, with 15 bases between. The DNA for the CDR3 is TGTGCCAGCAGTTCTATCAGCGGATACACAGATACGCAGTATTTT. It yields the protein CASSSISGYTDTQYF.

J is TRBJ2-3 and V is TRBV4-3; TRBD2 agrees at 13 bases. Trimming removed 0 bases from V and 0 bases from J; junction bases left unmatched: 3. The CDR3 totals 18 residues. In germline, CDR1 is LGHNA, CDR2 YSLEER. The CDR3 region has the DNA TGCGCCAGCAGCCAAGAACTAGCGGGGGGGCCAAGCACAGATACGCAGTATTTT. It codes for CASSQELAGGPSTDTQYF.

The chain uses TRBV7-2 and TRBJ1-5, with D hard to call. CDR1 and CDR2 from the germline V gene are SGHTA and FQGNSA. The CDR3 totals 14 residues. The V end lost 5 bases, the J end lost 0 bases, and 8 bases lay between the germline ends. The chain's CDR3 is CASSPTSSNQPQHF. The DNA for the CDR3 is TGTGCCAGCAGCCCCACGTCTAGCAATCAGCCCCAGCATTTT.

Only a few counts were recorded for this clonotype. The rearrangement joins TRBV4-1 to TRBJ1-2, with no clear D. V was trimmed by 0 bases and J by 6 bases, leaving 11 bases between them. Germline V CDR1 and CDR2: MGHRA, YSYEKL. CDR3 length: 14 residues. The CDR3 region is CASSQEELGHGYTF. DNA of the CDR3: TGCGCCAGCAGCCAAGAAGAGCTCGGCCATGGCTACACCTTC.

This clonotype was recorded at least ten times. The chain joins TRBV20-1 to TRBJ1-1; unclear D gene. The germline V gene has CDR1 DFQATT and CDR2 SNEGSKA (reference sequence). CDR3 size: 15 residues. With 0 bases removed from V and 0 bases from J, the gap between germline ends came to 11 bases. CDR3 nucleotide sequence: TGCAGTGCTAGAGATGGTGCGGCCATGAACACTGAAGCTTTCTTT. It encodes CSARDGAAMNTEAFF.

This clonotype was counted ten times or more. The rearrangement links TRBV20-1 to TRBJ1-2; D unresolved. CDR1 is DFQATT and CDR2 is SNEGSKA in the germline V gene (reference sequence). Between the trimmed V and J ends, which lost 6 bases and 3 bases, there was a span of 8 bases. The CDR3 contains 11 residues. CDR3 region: CSALDDYGYTF. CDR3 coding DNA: TGCAGTGCCCTGGACGACTATGGCTACACCTTC.

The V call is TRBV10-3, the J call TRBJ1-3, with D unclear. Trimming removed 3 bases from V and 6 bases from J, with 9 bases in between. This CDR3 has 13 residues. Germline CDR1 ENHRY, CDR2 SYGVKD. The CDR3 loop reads CAISEGRLNTIYF. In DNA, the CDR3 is TGTGCCATCAGTGAAGGCAGGCTAAACACCATATATTTT.

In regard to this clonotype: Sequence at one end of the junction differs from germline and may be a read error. The CDR3 sequence: CASSPFGDDTEAFF. In DNA, the CDR3 is TGTGCTAGCAGTCCCTTCGGGGACGACACTGAAGCTTTCTTT. The chain couples TRBV7-7 to TRBJ1-1; TRBD1 is a possible D gene (5 bases). This CDR3 spans 14 amino acids. CDR1 SSHAT and CDR2 FNYEAQ come from the germline V gene (reference sequence).

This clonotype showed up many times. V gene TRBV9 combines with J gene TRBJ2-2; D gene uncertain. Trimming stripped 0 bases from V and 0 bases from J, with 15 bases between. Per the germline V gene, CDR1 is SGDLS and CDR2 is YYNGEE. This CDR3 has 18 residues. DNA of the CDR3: TGTGCCAGCAGCGTAGGTTTCCTACGTCGATCGAACACCGGGGAGCTGTTTTTT. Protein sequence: CASSVGFLRRSNTGELFF.

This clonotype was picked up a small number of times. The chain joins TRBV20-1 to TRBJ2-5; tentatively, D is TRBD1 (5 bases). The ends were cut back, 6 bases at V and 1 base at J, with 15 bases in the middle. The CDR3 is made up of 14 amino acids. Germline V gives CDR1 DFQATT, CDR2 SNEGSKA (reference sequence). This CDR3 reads CSAPRRQTQETQYF. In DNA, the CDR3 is TGCAGTGCCCCCCGGAGACAGACCCAAGAGACCCAGTACTTC.

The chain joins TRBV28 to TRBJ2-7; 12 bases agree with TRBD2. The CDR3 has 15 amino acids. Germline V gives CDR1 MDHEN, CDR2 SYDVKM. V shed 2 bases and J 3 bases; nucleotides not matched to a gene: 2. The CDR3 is CASSLLTSGGYEQYF. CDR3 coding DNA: TGTGCCAGCAGTTTACTGACTAGCGGGGGCTACGAGCAGTACTTC.

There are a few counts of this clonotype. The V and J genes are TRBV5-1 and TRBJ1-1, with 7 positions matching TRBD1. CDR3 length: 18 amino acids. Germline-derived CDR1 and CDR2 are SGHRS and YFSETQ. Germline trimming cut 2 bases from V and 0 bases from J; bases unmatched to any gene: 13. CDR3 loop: CASSFDRARLSLNTEAFF. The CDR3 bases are TGCGCCAGCAGCTTCGACAGGGCCAGACTCTCATTGAACACTGAAGCTTTCTTT.

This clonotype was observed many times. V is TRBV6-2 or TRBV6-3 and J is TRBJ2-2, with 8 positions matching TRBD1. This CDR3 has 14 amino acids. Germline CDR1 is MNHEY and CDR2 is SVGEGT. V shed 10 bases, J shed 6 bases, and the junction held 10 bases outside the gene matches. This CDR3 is CAISDRALPGELFF. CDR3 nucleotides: TGTGCCATCTCGGACAGGGCGCTACCCGGGGAGCTGTTTTTT.

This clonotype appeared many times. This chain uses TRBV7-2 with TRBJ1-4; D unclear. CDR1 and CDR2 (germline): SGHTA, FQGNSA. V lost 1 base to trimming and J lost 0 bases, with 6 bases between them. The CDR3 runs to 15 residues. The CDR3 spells CASSLGEATNEKLFF. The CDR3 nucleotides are TGTGCCAGCAGCTTAGGGGAAGCAACTAATGAAAAACTGTTTTTT.

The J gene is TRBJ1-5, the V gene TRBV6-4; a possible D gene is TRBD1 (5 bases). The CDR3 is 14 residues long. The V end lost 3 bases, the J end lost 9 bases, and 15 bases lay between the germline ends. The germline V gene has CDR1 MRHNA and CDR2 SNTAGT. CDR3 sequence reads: CASSEGGSNWPQHF. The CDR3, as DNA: TGTGCCAGCAGTGAGGGGGGGTCCAATTGGCCCCAGCATTTT.

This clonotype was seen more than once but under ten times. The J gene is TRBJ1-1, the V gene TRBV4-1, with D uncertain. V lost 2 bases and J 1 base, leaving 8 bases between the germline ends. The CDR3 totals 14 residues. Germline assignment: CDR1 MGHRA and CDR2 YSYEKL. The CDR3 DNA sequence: TGCGCCAGCAGCCAATCTTTAGAGAACACTGAAGCTTTCTTT. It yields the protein CASSQSLENTEAFF.

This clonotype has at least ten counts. The CDR3 DNA reads TGTGCCAGCAGCGGAGACTCTGTTGGGCAGTTCTTC. It encodes CASSGDSVGQFF. The rearrangement joins TRBV9 to TRBJ2-1; D gene uncertain. Trimming left V 3 bases short and J 12 bases short, with 13 bases between. The V gene's germline CDR1 is SGDLS and CDR2 YYNGEE. This CDR3 region has 12 residues.

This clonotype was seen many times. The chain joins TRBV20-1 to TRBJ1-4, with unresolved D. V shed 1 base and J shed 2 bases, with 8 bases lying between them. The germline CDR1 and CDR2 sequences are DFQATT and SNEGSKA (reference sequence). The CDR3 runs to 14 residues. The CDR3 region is CSARAGNTNEKLFF. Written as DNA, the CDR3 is TGCAGTGCTAGAGCGGGGAACACTAATGAAAAACTGTTTTTT.

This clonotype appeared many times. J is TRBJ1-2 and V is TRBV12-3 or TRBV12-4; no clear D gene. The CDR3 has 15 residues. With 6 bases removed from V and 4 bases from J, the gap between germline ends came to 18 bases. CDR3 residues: CASRPHGGDSYGYTF. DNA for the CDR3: TGTGCCAGCAGACCCCATGGCGGGGATAGCTATGGCTACACCTTC.

The CDR3: CASSYKGQFNEKLFF. CDR3 in DNA: TGTGCCAGCAGTTACAAAGGACAGTTTAATGAAAAACTGTTTTTT. V gene TRBV6-6 combines with J gene TRBJ1-4, with D maybe TRBD1 (6 bases). The CDR3 covers 15 residues. Per germline, CDR1 MNHNY and CDR2 SVGAGI (reference sequence). The V end lost 2 bases, the J end lost 4 bases, and 11 bases lay between the germline ends.

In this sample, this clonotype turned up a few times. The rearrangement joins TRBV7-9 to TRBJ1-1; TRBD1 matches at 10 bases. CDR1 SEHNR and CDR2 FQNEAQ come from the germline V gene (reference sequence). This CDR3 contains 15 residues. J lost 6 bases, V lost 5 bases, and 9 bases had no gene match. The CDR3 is CASSPWDRGFSEAFF. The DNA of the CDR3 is TGTGCCAGCAGCCCGTGGGACAGGGGATTTTCTGAAGCTTTCTTT. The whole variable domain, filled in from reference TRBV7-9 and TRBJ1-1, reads DTGVSQNPRHKITKRGQNVTFRCDPISEHNRLYWYRQTLGQGPEFLTYFQNEAQLEKSRLLSDRFSAERPKGSFSTLEIQRTEQGDSAMYLCASSPWDRGFSEAFFGQGTRLTVV.

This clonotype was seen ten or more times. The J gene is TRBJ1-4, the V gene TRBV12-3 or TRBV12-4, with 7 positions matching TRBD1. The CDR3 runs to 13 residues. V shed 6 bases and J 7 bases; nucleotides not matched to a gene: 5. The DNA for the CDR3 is TGTGCCAGCAGCCTCAGGGGGGCTGAAAAACTGTTTTTT. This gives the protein CASSLRGAEKLFF.

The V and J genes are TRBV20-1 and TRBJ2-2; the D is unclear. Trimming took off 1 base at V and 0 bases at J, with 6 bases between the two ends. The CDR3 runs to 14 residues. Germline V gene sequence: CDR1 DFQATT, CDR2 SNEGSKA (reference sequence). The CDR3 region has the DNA TGCAGTGCTAGAGGTGCTTCGAACACCGGGGAGCTGTTTTTT. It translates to CSARGASNTGELFF.

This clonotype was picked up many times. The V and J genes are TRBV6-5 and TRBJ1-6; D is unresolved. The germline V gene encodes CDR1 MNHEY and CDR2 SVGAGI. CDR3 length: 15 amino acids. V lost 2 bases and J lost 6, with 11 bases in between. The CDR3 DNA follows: TGTGCCAGCAGTTACGCCGATGGGCCTAATTCACCCCTCCACTTT. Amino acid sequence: CASSYADGPNSPLHF.

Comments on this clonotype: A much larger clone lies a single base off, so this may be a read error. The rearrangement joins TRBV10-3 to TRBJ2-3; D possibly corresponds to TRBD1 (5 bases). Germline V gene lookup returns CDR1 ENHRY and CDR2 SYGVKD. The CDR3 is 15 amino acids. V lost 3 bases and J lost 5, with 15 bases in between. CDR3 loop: CAISDQQDGGDTQYF. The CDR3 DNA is TGTGCCATCAGTGATCAACAGGATGGTGGAGATACGCAGTATTTT.

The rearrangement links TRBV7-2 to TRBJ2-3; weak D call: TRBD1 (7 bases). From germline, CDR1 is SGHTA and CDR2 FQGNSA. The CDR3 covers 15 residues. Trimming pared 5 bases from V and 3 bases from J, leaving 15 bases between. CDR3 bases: TGTGCCAGCAGCCCGGGGGACAGATCTACAGATACGCAGTATTTT. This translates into CASSPGDRSTDTQYF.

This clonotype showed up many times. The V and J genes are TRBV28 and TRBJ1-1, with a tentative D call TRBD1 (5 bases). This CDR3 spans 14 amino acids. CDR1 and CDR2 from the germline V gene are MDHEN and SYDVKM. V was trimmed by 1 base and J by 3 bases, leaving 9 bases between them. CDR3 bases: TGTGCCAGCAGTTTATTGGGGGACGACACTGAAGCTTTCTTT. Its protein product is CASSLLGDDTEAFF.

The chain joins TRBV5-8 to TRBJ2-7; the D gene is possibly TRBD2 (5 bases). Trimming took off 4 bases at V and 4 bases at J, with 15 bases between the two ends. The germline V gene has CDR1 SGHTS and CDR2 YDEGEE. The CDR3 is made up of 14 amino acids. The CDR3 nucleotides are TGTGCCAGCAGCAGACTACCGGGCCCATACGAGCAGTACTTC. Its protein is CASSRLPGPYEQYF.

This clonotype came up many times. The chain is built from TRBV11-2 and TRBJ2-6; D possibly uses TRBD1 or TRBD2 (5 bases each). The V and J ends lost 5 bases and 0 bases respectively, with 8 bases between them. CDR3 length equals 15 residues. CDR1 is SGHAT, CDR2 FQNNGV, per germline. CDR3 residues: CASSKRGSGANVLTF. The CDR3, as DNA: TGTGCCAGCAGCAAGAGGGGCTCTGGGGCCAACGTCCTGACTTTC.

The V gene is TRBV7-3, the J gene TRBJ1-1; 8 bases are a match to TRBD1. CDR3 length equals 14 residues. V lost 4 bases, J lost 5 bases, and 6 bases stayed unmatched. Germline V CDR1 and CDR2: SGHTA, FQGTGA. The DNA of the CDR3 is TGTGCCAGCAGCTCGACAGGGGCGGGAACTGAAGCTTTCTTT. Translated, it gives CASSSTGAGTEAFF.

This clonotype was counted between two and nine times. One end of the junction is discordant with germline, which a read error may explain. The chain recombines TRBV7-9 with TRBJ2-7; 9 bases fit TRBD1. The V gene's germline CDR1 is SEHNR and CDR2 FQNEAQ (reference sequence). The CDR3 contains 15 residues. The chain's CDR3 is CVSSHRGTGIYEQYF. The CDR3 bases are TGTGTCAGCAGCCACCGGGGGACAGGGATCTACGAGCAGTACTTC.